One sample yielded the 18 T cell receptor beta chains listed below, sequenced in a study of cytomegalovirus exposure and HLA in healthy donors. Primers included in the PCR were 60 Vbeta and 13 Jbeta primers. The protocol was immunoSEQ multiplex PCR, while the TCRdb copy is restricted to in-frame clones and leaves out a portion. The sample yields some 130,000 clones, 80% seen once. The sample taken for sequencing was PBMCs. The origin of the receptors is a man aged 25 to 45 in good health.

The chain joins TRBV7-9 to TRBJ2-7; TRBD2 aligns across 13 bases. Germline values: CDR1 SEHNR, CDR2 FQNEAQ (reference sequence). CDR3 length: 16 residues. V lost 1 base to trimming and J lost 7 bases; unmatched junction nucleotides: 7. As DNA, the CDR3 is TGTGCCAGCAGCTTAGGGCGGACTAGCGGGAGTGGAGAGCAGTACTTC. Translation gives CASSLGRTSGSGEQYF.

V and J are TRBV7-9 and TRBJ1-2, with D maybe TRBD1 (6 bases). This CDR3 has 14 residues. The germline V gene has CDR1 SEHNR and CDR2 FQNEAQ (reference sequence). V gave up 5 bases and J gave up 1 base, with 11 bases separating them. Written as DNA, the CDR3 is TGTGCCAGCAGCATATACAGGGATAACTATGGCTACACCTTC. Its protein product is CASSIYRDNYGYTF.

CDR3 nucleotide sequence: TGTGCCAGCAGTCCGAGCGGGTCAGGCTATGGCTACACCTTC. Protein: CASSPSGSGYGYTF. J is TRBJ1-2 and V is TRBV28, with D unclear. In germline, CDR1 is MDHEN, CDR2 SYDVKM. V was clipped by 5 bases and J by 4 bases, with 14 bases between them. The CDR3 runs to 14 residues.

The J gene is TRBJ2-7, the V gene TRBV6-5; D gene uncertain. CDR3 size: 14 residues. Germline CDR1 and CDR2: MNHEY and SVGAGI. Trimming stripped 2 bases from V and 0 bases from J, with 8 bases between. DNA of the CDR3: TGTGCCAGCAGTTACGGGCGAAACTCCTACGAGCAGTACTTC. It is translated as CASSYGRNSYEQYF.

The chain carries TRBV4-1 and TRBJ2-3; 8 nucleotides agree with TRBD2. The CDR3 runs to 16 residues. Germline CDR1 is MGHRA and CDR2 is YSYEKL. V lost 1 base and J lost 2; bases outside the gene matches: 5. The CDR3: CASSQAGGPFTDTQYF. The CDR3 nucleotides are TGCGCCAGCAGCCAAGCGGGAGGGCCTTTCACAGATACGCAGTATTTT.

The count of this clone is one. The rearrangement joins TRBV4-1 to TRBJ2-1, with TRBD2 identical over 10 bases. Germline V gives CDR1 MGHRA, CDR2 YSYEKL. The junction had 4 bases not matched to a gene; V was cut back by 2 bases and J by 6 bases. The CDR3 has 15 amino acids. Written as DNA, the CDR3 is TGCGCCAGCAGCCAAAGCGGGAGGGCCCCCAATGAGCAGTTCTTC. Translation gives CASSQSGRAPNEQFF.

The rearrangement joins TRBV10-1 to TRBJ2-1, with TRBD2 identical over 9 bases. Germline V gene sequence: CDR1 WNHNN, CDR2 SYGVQD (reference sequence). The V segment lost 4 bases and the J segment 0 bases; nucleotides outside the gene matches: 1. The CDR3 length is 15 residues. The DNA of the CDR3 is TGCGCCAGCAGTGGGACTAGCGACTCCTACAATGAGCAGTTCTTC. Translated, it gives CASSGTSDSYNEQFF.

V usage is TRBV15 and J usage is TRBJ2-5, with D hard to call. Trimming removed 5 bases at V and 3 bases at J, with 10 bases between. The length of the CDR3 is 13 residues. Germline assignment: CDR1 LNHNV and CDR2 YYDKDF (reference sequence). CDR3 sequence (DNA): TGTGCCACCAGCCTGGGCAGCAAAGAGACCCAGTACTTC. It codes for CATSLGSKETQYF.

This chain connects TRBV30 to TRBJ2-7; tentatively, D is TRBD2 (6 bases). V lost 4 bases and J lost 2, with 15 bases in between. The CDR3 runs to 14 residues. Germline CDR1 GTSNPN, CDR2 SVGIG (reference sequence). The CDR3 DNA reads as TGTGCCTGGAATCGGGAGCGGAGGGCCTACGAGCAGTACTTC. It yields the protein CAWNRERRAYEQYF. Full variable domain (missing parts from reference TRBV30 and TRBJ2-7): SQTIHQWPATLVQPVGSPLSLECTVEGTSNPNLYWYRQAAGRGLQLLFYSVGIGQISSEVPQNLSASRPQDRQFILSSKKLLLSDSGFYLCAWNRERRAYEQYFGPGTRLTVT.

A few counts support this clone. V gene TRBV5-6 combines with J gene TRBJ2-2; no clear D. V shed 0 bases and J shed 8 bases, with 11 bases lying between them. This CDR3 has 14 amino acids. Germline V lookup: CDR1 SGHDT, CDR2 YYEEEE. The CDR3 nucleotides are TGTGCCAGCAGCTTGGGGGTAGCCGGTGGGGAGCTGTTTTTT. As protein: CASSLGVAGGELFF. Full variable domain (outside the CDR3, taken from reference TRBV5-6 and TRBJ2-2): DAGVTQSPTHLIKTRGQQVTLRCSPKSGHDTVSWYQQALGQGPQFIFQYYEEEERQRGNFPDRFSGHQFPNYSSELNVNALLLGDSALYLCASSLGVAGGELFFGEGSRLTVL.

The V call is TRBV27, the J call TRBJ1-1, with a possible D match to TRBD1 (6 bases). The germline V gene encodes CDR1 MNHEY and CDR2 SMNVEV (reference sequence). V lost 2 bases and J lost 4, with 8 bases in between. This CDR3 is 13 amino acids long. CDR3 region: CASSLRQVTEAFF. CDR3 in DNA: TGTGCCAGCAGTTTACGACAGGTCACTGAAGCTTTCTTT.

V is TRBV7-9 and J is TRBJ2-7, with TRBD2 matching over 10 bases. Germline V gives CDR1 SEHNR, CDR2 FQNEAQ (reference sequence). This CDR3 has 16 residues. Trimming cost V 5 bases and J 0 bases; bases outside gene matches: 7. The CDR3 sequence is CASSPSGTSVSYEQYF. The CDR3 DNA sequence: TGTGCCAGCAGCCCCTCCGGGACTAGCGTCTCCTACGAGCAGTACTTC.

This clone has only one observation. The chain recombines TRBV7-2 with TRBJ2-1, with D perhaps matching TRBD2 (5 bases). Trimming removed 5 bases from V and 4 bases from J, with 15 bases in between. CDR1 and CDR2 from the germline V gene are SGHTA and FQGNSA. The CDR3 length is 15 residues. In nucleotides, the CDR3 is TGTGCCAGCAGCCCCAATCCAACGGGGTACAATGAGCAGTTCTTC. Its protein is CASSPNPTGYNEQFF.

The chain couples TRBV9 to TRBJ2-3, with D unclear. Germline CDR1 SGDLS, CDR2 YYNGEE. The CDR3 is 15 residues long. The V end was cut by 0 bases, the J end by 0 bases, with 8 bases between. CDR3 bases: TGTGCCAGCAGCGTAGTGGCACAGAGCACAGATACGCAGTATTTT. Protein product: CASSVVAQSTDTQYF.

The V gene is TRBV28, the J gene TRBJ2-2; TRBD1 might be the D (6 bases). This CDR3 comprises 14 residues. The V and J ends lost 6 bases and 5 bases respectively, with 13 bases between them. CDR1 and CDR2 (germline): MDHEN, SYDVKM. This CDR3 is CASSLRDITGELFF. The CDR3 DNA reads as TGTGCCAGCAGCCTTAGGGACATTACCGGGGAGCTGTTTTTT.

The chain joins TRBV7-8 to TRBJ2-7; 7 bases agree with TRBD2. The J segment lost 2 bases and the V segment lost 2 bases, leaving 0 bases of the junction unmatched. Germline CDR1 is SGHVS and CDR2 is FQNEAQ. The CDR3 totals 13 residues. CDR3 sequence (DNA): TGTGCCAGCAGCTTAAGCGGGGCCTACGAGCAGTACTTC. It is translated as CASSLSGAYEQYF.

In its sample, this clone was seen once. This chain uses TRBV7-3 with TRBJ2-3; TRBD2 is a possible D gene (6 bases). Per germline, CDR1 SGHTA and CDR2 FQGTGA. The length of the CDR3 is 15 residues. Trimming left V 5 bases short and J 6 bases short, with 18 bases between. The CDR3: CASSLGGTPWDTQYF. CDR3 nucleotide sequence: TGTGCCAGCAGCCTTGGGGGGACTCCGTGGGATACGCAGTATTTT. The full variable domain, completed using reference TRBV7-3 and TRBJ2-3, is GAGVSQTPSNKVTEKGKYVELRCDPISGHTALYWYRQSLGQGPEFLIYFQGTGAADDSGLPNDRFFAVRPEGSVSTLKIQRTERGDSAVYLCASSLGGTPWDTQYFGPGTRLTVL.

The rearrangement uses TRBV6-6 and TRBJ2-2, with TRBD2 identical over 7 bases. CDR3 length: 16 amino acids. CDR1 MNHNY and CDR2 SVGAGI come from the germline V gene (reference sequence). The J segment lost 7 bases and the V segment lost 7 bases, leaving 15 bases of the junction unmatched. CDR3 protein: CASNDGGVNLSGELFF. CDR3 sequence (DNA): TGTGCCAGCAACGATGGGGGGGTGAACCTTAGCGGGGAGCTGTTTTTT.